The 30 T cell receptor beta chains below come from one sample, sequenced in a study of Tregs in tolerant kidney transplant recipients. These receptors are not linked to any known antigen. The assay was immunoSEQ multiplex PCR, and TCRdb's table has in-frame clones only and misses some. The sample lists over a thousand clones, over 40% occurring once. Sequences were obtained from Tregs from blood grown in culture. The receptors here all came from a human donor in good health.

As concerns this clone: This likely came from a read error, as a far larger clone is one base away. The sample carries other DNA sequences with the same CDR3. This chain uses TRBV4-1 with TRBJ1-2; unclear D gene. The CDR3 runs to 15 residues. Germline CDR1 reads MGHRA; CDR2 reads YSYEKL. V gave up 6 bases and J gave up 8 bases, with 22 bases separating them. CDR3 nucleotides: TGCGCCAGCAGTCCTCGGACGAGAACTCTGGGGGGCTACACCTTC. It translates to CASSPRTRTLGGYTF.

With respect to this clone: This sequence is one base from a far larger clone and is likely a read error. The genes are TRBV4-1 and TRBJ1-2; 8 bases are shared with TRBD1. Germline-derived CDR1 and CDR2 are MGHRA and YSYEKL. The CDR3 totals 18 residues. Germline trimming cut 0 bases from V and 7 bases from J; bases unmatched to any gene: 16. The CDR3 reads CASSQDLRLETGDFGYTF. For the CDR3, the DNA is TGCGCCAGCAGCCAAGATCTCCGGCTCGAGACAGGGGATTTTGGCTACACCTTC.

This clone was found once. The CDR3 loop is CASSLGTVSGANVLTF. DNA for the CDR3: TGTGCCAGCAGCTTGGGGACAGTCTCTGGGGCCAACGTCCTGACTTTC. The genes are TRBV5-8 and TRBJ2-6; TRBD1 is a possible D gene (6 bases). Germline V gene sequence: CDR1 SGHTS, CDR2 YDEGEE. The CDR3 totals 16 residues. V was clipped by 0 bases and J by 0 bases, with 7 bases between them. The full variable domain, in which reference TRBV5-8 and TRBJ2-6 provide the parts outside the CDR3, is EAGVTQSPTHLIKTRGQQATLRCSPISGHTSVYWYQQALGLGLQFLLWYDEGEERNRGNFPPRFSGRQFPNYSSELNVNALELEDSALYLCASSLGTVSGANVLTFGAGSRLTVL.

The chain recombines TRBV28 with TRBJ1-6; 9 nucleotides line up with TRBD1. Trimming removed 8 bases from V and 9 bases from J; junction bases left unmatched: 8. This CDR3 is 14 amino acids long. Germline V gene sequence: CDR1 MDHEN, CDR2 SYDVKM. The CDR3 loop is CASDRGQGGSPLHF. CDR3 sequence (DNA): TGTGCCAGCGACCGGGGACAGGGTGGTTCACCCCTCCACTTT.

This clone counts as medium-sized. CDR3 in amino acids: CTSSQPPKCGEQYF. CDR3 sequence (DNA): TGCACCAGCAGCCAACCCCCCAAATGCGGGGAGCAGTACTTC. V usage is TRBV1 and J usage is TRBJ2-7; TRBD2, the D gene given by the table, was not confirmed from the DNA. TRBV1 is tagged as a pseudogene. The CDR3 loop spans 14 amino acids.

V usage is TRBV5-6 and J usage is TRBJ1-2, with 9 bases fitting TRBD1. Germline V gives CDR1 SGHDT, CDR2 YYEEEE. With 4 bases clipped from V and 2 bases from J, the junction kept 3 bases outside the gene matches. The CDR3 contains 14 residues. The CDR3 here is CASSGTGRNYGYTF. The CDR3 bases are TGTGCCAGCAGCGGGACAGGGAGGAACTATGGCTACACCTTC. Full variable domain (missing parts from reference TRBV5-6 and TRBJ1-2): DAGVTQSPTHLIKTRGQQVTLRCSPKSGHDTVSWYQQALGQGPQFIFQYYEEEERQRGNFPDRFSGHQFPNYSSELNVNALLLGDSALYLCASSGTGRNYGYTFGSGTRLTVV.

Only a few counts were recorded for this clone. V and J are TRBV6-6 and TRBJ1-5; D gene unclear. This CDR3 is 13 amino acids long. The V and J ends lost 6 bases and 0 bases respectively, with 6 bases between them. Germline CDR1 reads MNHNY; CDR2 reads SVGAGI (reference sequence). CDR3 loop: CASRKYSNQPQHF. CDR3 nucleotide sequence: TGTGCCAGCAGGAAATATAGCAATCAGCCCCAGCATTTT.

This clone rates as medium-sized (0.01 to 0.1%). The chain joins TRBV7-2 to TRBJ2-1, with D uncertain. There are 15 residues in the CDR3. Germline V gene sequence: CDR1 SGHTA, CDR2 FQGNSA. The germline V and J ends were trimmed by 1 base and 0 bases, with 7 bases remaining between them. The CDR3 coding sequence is TGTGCCAGCAGCTTAGTAGGGAACTCCTACAATGAGCAGTTCTTC. Translating it yields CASSLVGNSYNEQFF.

By frequency in the sample, this clone is medium-sized. The chain has TRBV5-6 and TRBJ2-5; possibly TRBD2 for D (6 bases). Trimming took off 1 base at V and 1 base at J, with 14 bases between the two ends. CDR1 and CDR2 (germline): SGHDT, YYEEEE. The CDR3 loop spans 16 amino acids. CDR3 nucleotides: TGTGCCAGCAGCTTGATAAGGGACTGGACCCAAGAGACCCAGTACTTC. It yields the protein CASSLIRDWTQETQYF.

The chain couples TRBV14 to TRBJ1-2; no clear D gene. V lost 4 bases and J 5 bases, leaving 14 bases between the germline ends. Looked up from germline, CDR1 is SGHDN and CDR2 is FVKESK. This CDR3 is 14 amino acids long. The DNA for the CDR3 is TGTGCCAGCAGCCGGGTGGGCTTGCCTTATGGCTACACCTTC. Residues: CASSRVGLPYGYTF.

The chain uses TRBV6-6 and TRBJ2-3; D unresolved. This CDR3 spans 11 amino acids. Looked up from germline, CDR1 is MNHNY and CDR2 is SVGAGI (reference sequence). The V and J ends lost 6 bases and 4 bases respectively, with 5 bases between them. CDR3 protein: CASRTPDTQYF. In DNA, the CDR3 is TGTGCCAGCAGGACGCCAGATACGCAGTATTTT.

In its sample, this clone was seen a few times. This chain uses TRBV6-9 with TRBJ1-3; D ambiguous. The V gene's germline CDR1 is MNHGY and CDR2 SVAAGI. CDR3 length: 13 residues. The V and J ends lost 5 bases and 0 bases respectively, with 5 bases between them. Here the CDR3 reads CASSRISGNTIYF. In DNA, the CDR3 is TGTGCCAGCAGTCGGATCTCTGGAAACACCATATATTTT.

This clone turned up a few times. The chain is built from TRBV5-4 and TRBJ1-2, with 8 bases identical to TRBD1. V was clipped by 4 bases and J by 0 bases; unmatched bases: 5. Germline-derived CDR1 and CDR2 are SGHNT and YYREEE (reference sequence). The CDR3 is 15 amino acids. In DNA, the CDR3 is TGTGCCAGCAGCCCACAGGGGGGTACTAACTATGGCTACACCTTC. Protein product: CASSPQGGTNYGYTF.

In its sample, this clone is medium-sized (0.01 to 0.1%). The J gene is TRBJ2-2, the V gene TRBV7-2, with D possibly matching TRBD1 (6 bases). Germline-derived CDR1 and CDR2 are SGHTA and FQGNSA. Deletions cut 3 bases from V and 5 bases from J, with 10 bases between. The CDR3 is 14 amino acids. The CDR3 loop is CASSFTGLTGELFF. The CDR3, as DNA: TGTGCCAGCAGCTTTACAGGGTTAACCGGGGAGCTGTTTTTT.

J is TRBJ2-2 and V is TRBV5-5; 7 nucleotides match TRBD1. The CDR3 length is 16 residues. The V and J ends lost 2 bases and 5 bases, in that order; junction bases with no gene match: 9. The germline V gene encodes CDR1 SGHKS and CDR2 YYEKEE (reference sequence). CDR3 nucleotides: TGTGCCAGCAGCTTCAAGACCCACAGGGGAACCGGGGAGCTGTTTTTT. Translating gives CASSFKTHRGTGELFF.

This chain joins TRBV6-1 and TRBJ2-7; possibly TRBD1 or TRBD2 for D (6 bases each). This CDR3 is built from 13 residues. Germline V gives CDR1 MNHNS, CDR2 SASEGT. Trimming left V 5 bases short and J 7 bases short, with 15 bases between. The CDR3 region has the DNA TGTGCCAGCAGTTCTAGGGGGGCTGATGAGCAGTACTTC. This translates into CASSSRGADEQYF.

The J gene is TRBJ1-1, the V gene TRBV11-1; D gene unclear. The CDR3 is 12 residues long. Trimming pared 6 bases from V and 7 bases from J, leaving 12 bases between. Germline CDR1 reads SGHAT; CDR2 reads FQDESV (reference sequence). CDR3 region: CASSLLGVEAFF. The CDR3 region has the DNA TGTGCCAGCAGTCTCCTTGGCGTTGAAGCTTTCTTT.

In its sample, this clone ranks as large. The gene calls are TRBV7-8 and TRBJ2-7; D unresolved. Germline CDR1 reads SGHVS; CDR2 reads FQNEAQ. Deletions cut 4 bases from V and 3 bases from J, with 16 bases between. This CDR3 contains 15 residues. CDR3 bases: TGTGCCAGCAGCTCCGGGTCGATATTAAACTACGAGCAGTACTTC. It codes for CASSSGSILNYEQYF.

The V and J genes are TRBV7-4 and TRBJ2-7; D not certain. The CDR3 has 15 amino acids. V dropped 4 bases and J dropped 3 bases, with 16 bases sitting between them. Germline loops: CDR1 SGHVT, CDR2 SQSDAQ. The chain's CDR3 is CASSSGSILNYEQYF. The CDR3 coding sequence is TGTGCCAGCAGCTCCGGGTCGATATTAAACTACGAGCAGTACTTC.

In its sample, this clone is medium-sized. This chain connects TRBV11-3 to TRBJ2-5; 7 positions agree with TRBD1. The trim removed 1 base at V and 4 bases at J, leaving 6 bases unmatched. This CDR3 has 15 residues. Germline values: CDR1 SGHNT, CDR2 YENEEA. CDR3: CASSLGGTVGETQYF. CDR3 coding DNA: TGTGCCAGCAGCTTAGGGGGGACAGTGGGAGAGACCCAGTACTTC.

This clone rates as medium-sized. The V and J genes are TRBV6-6 and TRBJ2-6; no firm D call. Trimming cost V 7 bases and J 1 base, with 14 bases left between them. Germline V lookup: CDR1 MNHNY, CDR2 SVGAGI (reference sequence). This CDR3 is 16 amino acids long. This chain's CDR3 is CASTLYWGSGANVLTF. CDR3 in DNA: TGTGCCAGCACCCTATACTGGGGATCTGGGGCCAACGTCCTGACTTTC.

This chain uses TRBV4-1 with TRBJ2-6; no firm D call. Trimming took off 0 bases at V and 2 bases at J, with 8 bases between the two ends. The germline V gene has CDR1 MGHRA and CDR2 YSYEKL. The CDR3 covers 16 residues. CDR3 sequence (DNA): TGCGCCAGCAGCCAAGAGGCACGTACTGGGGCCAACGTCCTGACTTTC. Its translation is CASSQEARTGANVLTF.

This clone is classed as medium-sized. The chain carries TRBV6-5 and TRBJ1-3, with D tentatively TRBD1 (6 bases). The V end lost 4 bases, the J end lost 4 bases, and 17 bases lay between the germline ends. Per the germline V gene, CDR1 is MNHEY and CDR2 is SVGAGI. CDR3 size: 16 residues. The CDR3 loop is CASSSHVGGGGNTIYF. Here the CDR3 DNA reads TGTGCCAGCAGTTCCCACGTTGGGGGCGGAGGAAACACCATATATTTT.

This clone is labeled as hyperexpanded. The chain combines TRBV10-3 with TRBJ2-2, with TRBD1 identical over 8 bases. Losses at the gene ends were 6 bases for V and 6 bases for J; bases not matched to a gene: 9. The CDR3 is 15 residues long. Germline loops: CDR1 ENHRY, CDR2 SYGVKD. The CDR3 nucleotides are TGTGCCATCAGGACAGGGACAGGCGTGGCCGGGGAGCTGTTTTTT. Translated: CAIRTGTGVAGELFF.

This clone was seen more than once but under ten times. This chain links TRBV5-6 with TRBJ1-2; the match to TRBD1 covers 8 bases. CDR3 length: 13 residues. With V trimmed by 4 bases and J by 6 bases, 5 bases remained unmatched. Germline assignment: CDR1 SGHDT and CDR2 YYEEEE. In DNA, the CDR3 is TGTGCCAGCAGCAAAGGGACAGGTGATGGCTACACCTTC. Encoded protein: CASSKGTGDGYTF.

This clone ranks as medium-sized. This chain connects TRBV6-6 to TRBJ1-4; D gene ambiguous. This CDR3 spans 15 amino acids. Germline assignment: CDR1 MNHNY and CDR2 SVGAGI (reference sequence). V gave up 0 bases and J gave up 8 bases, with 13 bases separating them. Written as DNA, the CDR3 is TGTGCCAGCAGTTACTCGGGGATAGGCGCGGAAAAACTGTTTTTT. This sequence encodes CASSYSGIGAEKLFF.

The chain is built from TRBV6-5 and TRBJ1-2; D gene ambiguous. With 6 bases removed from V and 5 bases from J, the gap between germline ends came to 10 bases. CDR1 and CDR2 (germline): MNHEY, SVGAGI. The CDR3 sequence is 12 residues long. In nucleotides, the CDR3 is TGTGCCAGCAGCTACCAACAGTATGGCTACACCTTC. Translating gives CASSYQQYGYTF.

This clone is large in the sample. This chain connects TRBV9 to TRBJ2-2; 7 positions agree with TRBD1. Unmatched junction bases numbered 5, after V lost 6 bases and J lost 3 bases. This CDR3 is built from 14 residues. CDR1 is SGDLS, CDR2 YYNGEE, per germline. The CDR3 bases are TGTGCCAGCAAAAGGACAGGATACACCGGGGAGCTGTTTTTT. This codes for CASKRTGYTGELFF.

V is TRBV4-2 and J is TRBJ2-5; D call uncertain. The V and J ends lost 1 base and 3 bases respectively, with 12 bases between them. This CDR3 has 15 residues. Germline V gene lookup returns CDR1 LGHNA and CDR2 YNFKEQ. The chain's CDR3 is CASSQGVGLKETQYF. The CDR3 DNA follows: TGTGCCAGCAGCCAAGGGGTAGGGCTAAAAGAGACCCAGTACTTC.

This clone is medium-sized. The chain has TRBV5-1 and TRBJ2-1; 8 nucleotides line up with TRBD1. Germline CDR1 is SGHRS and CDR2 is YFSETQ. The CDR3 is 15 residues long. Unmatched junction bases numbered 6, after V lost 1 base and J lost 6 bases. This CDR3 reads CASSLLQGGINEQFF. In DNA form, the CDR3 reads TGCGCCAGCAGCTTGTTACAGGGGGGCATCAATGAGCAGTTCTTC.